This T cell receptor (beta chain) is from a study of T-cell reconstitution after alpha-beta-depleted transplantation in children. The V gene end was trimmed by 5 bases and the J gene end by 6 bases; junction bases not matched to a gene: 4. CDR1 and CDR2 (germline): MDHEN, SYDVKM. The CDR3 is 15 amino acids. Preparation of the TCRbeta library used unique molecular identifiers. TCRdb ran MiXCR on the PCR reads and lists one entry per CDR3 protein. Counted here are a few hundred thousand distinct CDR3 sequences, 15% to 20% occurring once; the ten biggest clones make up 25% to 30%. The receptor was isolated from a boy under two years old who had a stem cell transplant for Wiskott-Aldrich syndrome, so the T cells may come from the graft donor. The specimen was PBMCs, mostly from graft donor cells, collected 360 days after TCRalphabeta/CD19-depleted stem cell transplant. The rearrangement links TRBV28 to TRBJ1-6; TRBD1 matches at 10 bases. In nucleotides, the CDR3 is TGTGCCAGCAGTCCGGGACAGGGGTTTAATTCACCCCTCCACTTT. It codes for CASSPGQGFNSPLHF. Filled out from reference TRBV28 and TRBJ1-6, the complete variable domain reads DVKVTQSSRYLVKRTGEKVFLECVQDMDHENMFWYRQDPGLGLRLIYFSYDVKMKEKGDIPEGYSVSREKKERFSLILESASTNQTSMYLCASSPGQGFNSPLHFGNGTRLTVT.